This T cell receptor (beta chain) was sequenced in a study of blood T cell repertoires in COVID-19 (dated by TCRdb to about 2020). Regarding the research as a whole: The collaborator samples originated in the United States, Italy and Spain and spanned the acute and convalescent phases of COVID-19. The prospective study material was composed of cDNA or gDNA derived from T cells, B-cell-depleted T cells, or PBMCs. Deeply sampled blood TCRbeta repertoires from subjects exposed to, actively infected with, or recovered from COVID-19 were included in the dataset. The repertoires were released in a freely available public database meant as a resource for research on the immune response to SARS-CoV-2. Samples came from the ongoing ImmuneRACE study (first 160 participants) plus 1,254 subjects from 6 global collaborators. A de-identified subject ID, COVID-19 status, age in years and sex were almost always included in the sample metadata. Where available, HLA class I and class II types were taken from metadata supplied by the sample provider and were not determined by assay-based typing.

The germline V gene gives CDR1 as SGHTA and CDR2 as FQGNSA. The CDR3, from cysteine to phenylalanine, totals 16 residues. The entry retains the CDR3 DNA only, 48 bases that are in frame from base 1. Relative to germline, V is 1 base shorter and J is 1 base shorter, with 13 bases between their ends. TCRbeta CDR3 regions were amplified from genomic DNA using the immunoSEQ Assay, a bias-controlled multiplex PCR. The original methods were these. Within the assay, amplification of reference gene primers was used to estimate how many nucleated cells each sample contained. To quantify the absolute abundance of each unique TCRbeta CDR3 rearrangement, sequence reads were collapsed and filtered. For each sample, productive Simpson clonality was calculated by taking the square root of Simpson's diversity index across productive rearrangements. The clones in this table, taken by TCRdb from immuneACCESS, are in-frame only. Not every clone is retained; where verified, under half of the shortfall comes from an unresolved V gene, and the cause of the rest is unknown. V, J and clone size are taken as reported in that table, and D and trimming were inferred from the DNA itself. The sample table contains some 300,000 clones; only one count was recorded for about 90% of them. The ten largest clones take up 2.5% to 3% of the sample.

In the prospective study, participants were about 18 to 95 years old, resided in about two dozen geographic areas of the United States, and were enrolled through a virtual design. In the prospective study, cohorts were assigned on the basis of participant-reported clinical history obtained from a screening survey and a study questionnaire. A participant counted as exposed if, within 2 weeks of entering the study, that participant had been in contact with someone who had a PCR-confirmed or clinician-diagnosed COVID-19 case. In the prospective study, mobile phlebotomists collected whole blood, serum and a nasopharyngeal or oropharyngeal swab from each participant. Additional blood draws and questionnaires over an approximately 2-month period could optionally be provided by prospective study participants. Before DNA extraction, blood samples from the prospective study were shipped at room temperature or frozen.

For this clone: Its target antigen remains unknown. Base quality data are lacking; no much larger clone is found one base away.

What the research found in general, with its limitations: The amount of clinical and demographic metadata varied by source and participant and was provided uncurated.

Input material: PBMCs or T cells enriched from blood (not recorded which). This clonotype was obtained from a woman between 50 and 59 years old who had been exposed to COVID-19. Rearrangement joined TRBV7-2 to TRBJ1-1; TRBD1 is a possible D gene, resting on 6 matching bases. The CDR3 reads as follows: CASSLEFGRGNTEAFF. The base sequence is TGTGCCAGCAGCTTAGAGTTTGGCAGGGGGAACACTGAAGCTTTCTTT.